The 9 T cell receptor beta chains presented below share a single source sample, sequenced in a study of CD8 T cells in ankylosing spondylitis. Whole-study results and caveats: A TCR beta motif of 7 to 9 highly homologous variants seemed to mark ankylosing spondylitis blood.

Antigens of these TCRs are unknown. TCRdb itself ran the 5' RACE reads through MiXCR, one entry per CDR3 protein. The sample lists around 450,000 distinct CDR3 sequences, about 25% occurring once. Sequenced input: blood, either unsorted or a sorted T cell fraction (not recorded which). These TCRs come from a male donor with ankylosing spondylitis.

In this sample, this clonotype turned up a few times. V gene TRBV7-2 combines with J gene TRBJ2-1; D is unclear. The germline gives CDR1 SGHTA, CDR2 FQGNSA. The CDR3 is made up of 14 amino acids. V shed 2 bases and J shed 4 bases, with 9 bases lying between them. In nucleotides, the CDR3 is TGTGCCAGCAGCTTAAAGAACGCTTACAATGAGCAGTTCTTC. The encoded protein is CASSLKNAYNEQFF.

The chain has TRBV24-1 and TRBJ2-2, with 13 bases aligning to TRBD2. This CDR3 has 16 residues. Germline lookup yields CDR1 KGHDR and CDR2 SFDVKD. V lost 3 bases to trimming and J lost 5 bases; unmatched junction nucleotides: 2. The CDR3 loop reads CATSDPGLAGTGELFF. DNA of the CDR3: TGTGCCACCAGTGATCCGGGACTAGCGGGAACCGGGGAGCTGTTTTTT.

J is TRBJ2-3 and V is TRBV7-2, with D unclear. From germline, CDR1 is SGHTA and CDR2 FQGNSA. The length of the CDR3 is 14 residues. V was shortened by 2 bases and J by 0 bases, with 6 bases between the two germline ends. The CDR3 nucleotides read TGTGCCAGCAGCTTACTTGGGAGCACAGATACGCAGTATTTT. This codes for CASSLLGSTDTQYF.

This clonotype was seen only once. The J gene is TRBJ2-5, the V gene TRBV7-2; D might be TRBD2 (5 bases). Trimming removed 3 bases from V and 2 bases from J, with 10 bases in between. The CDR3 has 14 residues. Germline lookup yields CDR1 SGHTA and CDR2 FQGNSA. The CDR3 loop is CASSLDGKQETQYF. The CDR3 coding sequence is TGTGCCAGCAGCTTGGACGGGAAACAAGAGACCCAGTACTTC.

Many counts were recorded for this clonotype. The CDR3 protein is CSVPTHNEQFF. The CDR3 nucleotides are TGCAGTGTTCCCACCCACAATGAGCAGTTCTTC. The rearrangement joins TRBV20-1 to TRBJ2-1, with unresolved D. This CDR3 has 11 residues. Germline CDR1 and CDR2: DFQATT and SNEGSKA (reference sequence). With 7 bases removed from V and 5 bases from J, the gap between germline ends came to 9 bases.

The table lists this clonotype with a few counts. The gene calls are TRBV11-2 and TRBJ2-1; D is ambiguous. The CDR3 extends over 13 amino acids. CDR1 and CDR2 (germline): SGHAT, FQNNGV. The germline V and J ends were trimmed by 4 bases and 14 bases, with 18 bases remaining between them. The DNA for the CDR3 is TGTGCCAGCAGCTCAGCTACCTTGGGAAGGGAGTTCTTC. Residues: CASSSATLGREFF.

The CDR3, as DNA: TGTGCCAGCAGCCCCTCACGGGGAAGCACAGATACGCAGTATTTT. Translation: CASSPSRGSTDTQYF. V gene TRBV7-2 combines with J gene TRBJ2-3; tentatively, D is TRBD2 (5 bases). The CDR3 length is 15 residues. Trimming removed 5 bases from V and 0 bases from J, with 12 bases in between. The germline V gene has CDR1 SGHTA and CDR2 FQGNSA.

The CDR3 DNA sequence: TGTGCCAGCAGTGTTTTGACTAGCGAGACCGGGGAGCTGTTTTTT. This sequence encodes CASSVLTSETGELFF. V usage is TRBV6-1 and J usage is TRBJ2-2; 8 bases are a match to TRBD2. The CDR3 length is 15 residues. The trim removed 4 bases at V and 5 bases at J, leaving 6 bases unmatched. Germline V gene data show CDR1 as MNHNS and CDR2 as SASEGT.

The V call is TRBV20-1, the J call TRBJ1-1; TRBD1 matches at 12 bases. Germline loops: CDR1 DFQATT, CDR2 SNEGSKA (reference sequence). V trimming: 5 bases; J trimming: 8 bases; junction bases outside the gene matches: 3. CDR3 length: 12 amino acids. DNA of the CDR3: TGCAGTGCTCTGGGACAGGGGGCGGAAGCTTTCTTT. Its protein is CSALGQGAEAFF.